The present T cell receptor (beta chain) was sequenced within a study of blood T cell repertoires in COVID-19. Study overall: Sites across the United States, Italy and Spain contributed samples from acute and convalescent COVID-19. In each case, the material was cDNA or gDNA derived from T cells, B-cell-depleted T cells, or PBMCs.

V gave up 5 bases and J gave up 10 bases, with 16 bases separating them. CDR3 size: 13 residues. Germline V lookup: CDR1 KGHDR, CDR2 SFDVKD. Original analysis: The assay estimated nucleated cells by amplifying reference gene primers. The protocol was immunoSEQ multiplex PCR, while the TCRdb copy is restricted to in-frame clones and leaves out a portion. From that table come the V and J calls and clone size; the DNA was used to work out D and trimming. The sample carries around 190,000 clones, around 83% recorded once. The chain employs TRBV24-1 and TRBJ1-1; no clear D. This TCR derives from a woman older than 75 with acute or convalescent COVID-19. The sequenced sample consisted of peripheral blood. As DNA, the CDR3 is TGTGCCACCAGTGGGGAGTCATTAGAGGTAGCTTTCTTT. Translated, it gives CATSGESLEVAFF.